This T cell receptor beta chain is drawn from a study of T cell responses to AZD1222 COVID-19 vaccine. Details on this clone: Antigen unknown.

Points from the study as a whole: The study identified only a handful of AZD1222 recipients as seropositive at baseline. Following two doses of AZD1222, Spike-specific TCR breadth and depth rose. At 160-218 and 743-854, vaccine-associated CD4 TCRs were dominant, and they spanned spike. Donors were largely white British and mainly female; clonal diversity was possibly underestimated.

Germline loops: CDR1 SGHNT, CDR2 YYREEE (reference sequence). With 2 bases clipped from V and 0 bases from J, the junction kept 5 bases outside the gene matches. The CDR3 runs 16 residues. The method was immunoSEQ multiplex PCR; TCRdb's version includes in-frame clones alone and lacks a portion of them. The sample lists 150,000 to 200,000 clones, roughly 88% occurring once. V is TRBV5-4 and J is TRBJ1-3, with 7 bases that match TRBD1. The source of this sequence is an adult in good health. Sequenced here: peripheral blood, sampled on day 0 of AZD1222 vaccination. The CDR3 DNA reads TGTGCCAGCAGCTTTAGGGGGCCCCACTCTGGAAACACCATATATTTT. Protein product: CASSFRGPHSGNTIYF.